This TCR beta chain was retrieved from a study of blood T cell repertoires in COVID-19. Study as a whole: There were acute and convalescent COVID-19 samples, and they came from the United States, Italy and Spain. PBMCs, B-cell-depleted T cells, or T cells were the source of the cDNA or gDNA that made up the material.

Source study methods: Amplification of reference gene primers provided the estimated nucleated cell counts. The data were produced by immunoSEQ multiplex PCR, yet TCRdb's version contains in-frame clones alone and is incomplete. That table gives V, J and clone size, and the DNA gave D and trimming. The sample holds 200,000 to 300,000 clones; 85% to 90% are singletons and the top ten take 3.5% to 4.5%. The germline CDR1 and CDR2 sequences are SGHRS and YFSETQ. V lost 0 bases to trimming and J lost 5 bases, with 11 bases between them. The CDR3 has 15 residues. This clone occurred a few times. The sequenced material came from peripheral blood. This receptor was obtained from a woman in her thirties or forties with acute or convalescent COVID-19. The J gene is TRBJ1-4, the V gene TRBV5-1; D remains ambiguous. The CDR3 loop reads CASSLAVGENEKLFF. The CDR3 DNA is TGCGCCAGCAGCTTGGCCGTCGGGGAAAATGAAAAACTGTTTTTT.